Listed below are T cell receptor beta chains from one sample, sequenced in a study of shared clonotypes between healthy human individuals. Produced via immunoSEQ multiplex PCR; TCRdb's table is partial and in-frame only. The sample has around 700,000 clones, around four fifths seen once; the top ten hold more than 1.5%. The material sequenced was memory CD4+ T cells sorted from blood. The source is a woman in her 30s in good health. CDR3s include the opening cysteine and the closing phenylalanine or tryptophan. D genes are given only for firm matches. The size field is filled for only some rows; it gives once, few, many or a size class.

abundance: NA; v_gene: TRBV11-2; j_gene: TRBJ2-6; d_gene: NA; CDR3nt: TGTGCCAGCAGCTCCCCCGGGCGGACGGACTCTGGGGCCAACGTCCTGACTTTC; CDR3aa: CASSSPGRTDSGANVLTF
abundance: NA; v_gene: TRBV11-2; j_gene: TRBJ2-7; d_gene: NA; CDR3nt: TGTGCCAGCAGTACGGGACACCGAATCGCCTTCTACGAGCAGTACTTC; CDR3aa: CASSTGHRIAFYEQYF
abundance: NA; v_gene: TRBV18; j_gene: TRBJ2-3; d_gene: NA; CDR3nt: TGTGCCAGCTCACCAAATCCCACAGATACGCAGTATTTT; CDR3aa: CASSPNPTDTQYF
abundance: NA; v_gene: TRBV28; j_gene: TRBJ2-1; d_gene: NA; CDR3nt: TGTGCCAGCAGGTTAGAGACGAACTACAATGAGCAGTTCTTC; CDR3aa: CASRLETNYNEQFF
abundance: NA; v_gene: TRBV28; j_gene: TRBJ1-5; d_gene: TRBD1; CDR3nt: TGTGCCAGCAGTTCAGGGGGAGGCAATCAGCCCCAGCATTTT; CDR3aa: CASSSGGGNQPQHF
abundance: NA; v_gene: TRBV5-1; j_gene: TRBJ2-2; d_gene: NA; CDR3nt: TGCGCCAGCAGCACGCAAGGGGGCGCGGGGACCGGGGAGCTGTTTTTT; CDR3aa: CASSTQGGAGTGELFF
abundance: many; v_gene: TRBV5-1; j_gene: TRBJ1-2; d_gene: NA; CDR3nt: TGCGCCAGCAGCATGGACGGTAACTATGGCTACACCTTC; CDR3aa: CASSMDGNYGYTF
abundance: once; v_gene: TRBV7-9; j_gene: TRBJ2-1; d_gene: TRBD2; CDR3nt: TGTGCCAGCAGTATTAGCGGGAGACAAGGTGATGAGCAGTTCTTC; CDR3aa: CASSISGRQGDEQFF
abundance: NA; v_gene: TRBV28; j_gene: TRBJ1-5; d_gene: NA; CDR3nt: TGTGCCAGCAGTCCAAATACCGGACCTTCCCGGCCCCAGCATTTT; CDR3aa: CASSPNTGPSRPQHF
abundance: few; v_gene: TRBV11-2; j_gene: TRBJ1-3; d_gene: NA; CDR3nt: TGTGCCAGCAGCTTCGACATCTTGGCCGTCTCTGGAAACACCATATATTTT; CDR3aa: CASSFDILAVSGNTIYF
abundance: NA; v_gene: TRBV6-5; j_gene: TRBJ2-5; d_gene: NA; CDR3nt: TGTGCCAGCAGCCCCAGGACAGATCAAGAGACCCAGTACTTC; CDR3aa: CASSPRTDQETQYF
abundance: NA; v_gene: TRBV29-1; j_gene: TRBJ2-2; d_gene: TRBD1; CDR3nt: TGCAGCGCACTGACAGGGGGTGGCTCTCGTTACACCGGGGAGCTGTTTTTT; CDR3aa: CSALTGGGSRYTGELFF
abundance: NA; v_gene: TRBV10-3; j_gene: TRBJ2-7; d_gene: TRBD1; CDR3nt: TGTGCCATCAGTGAGAGGGGACAGGGAGCCGAGCAGTACTTC; CDR3aa: CAISERGQGAEQYF
abundance: once; v_gene: TRBV7-6; j_gene: TRBJ2-2; d_gene: NA; CDR3nt: TGTGCCAGCAGCCCCGAGTATATGCCCGGGGAGCTGTTTTTT; CDR3aa: CASSPEYMPGELFF
abundance: many; v_gene: TRBV6-1; j_gene: TRBJ1-2; d_gene: NA; CDR3nt: TGTGCCAGCAGTGGAGCGTGGGGGCGTGATAACTATGGCTACACCTTC; CDR3aa: CASSGAWGRDNYGYTF
abundance: NA; v_gene: TRBV27; j_gene: TRBJ2-2; d_gene: TRBD1; CDR3nt: TGTGCCAGCAGCCTACAGGGGTCGGGGGAGCTGTTTTTT; CDR3aa: CASSLQGSGELFF
abundance: NA; v_gene: TRBV7-9; j_gene: TRBJ2-3; d_gene: NA; CDR3nt: TGTGCCAGCAGCCCCCGGTCCCTGTCGGATACGCAGTATTTT; CDR3aa: CASSPRSLSDTQYF
abundance: many; v_gene: TRBV5-1; j_gene: TRBJ2-2; d_gene: TRBD1; CDR3nt: TGCGCCAGCAGCCCGGGGACAGAGAACACCGGGGAGCTGTTTTTT; CDR3aa: CASSPGTENTGELFF
abundance: NA; v_gene: TRBV11-2; j_gene: TRBJ2-2; d_gene: NA; CDR3nt: TGTGCCAGCAGCTTAAGGAGTGACACCGGGGAGCTGTTTTTT; CDR3aa: CASSLRSDTGELFF
abundance: many; v_gene: TRBV21-1; j_gene: TRBJ1-1; d_gene: NA; CDR3nt: TGTGCCAGCAGCAAGCCGAAGACAGGTGAAGCTTTCTTT; CDR3aa: CASSKPKTGEAFF
abundance: NA; v_gene: TRBV29-1; j_gene: TRBJ2-3; d_gene: NA; CDR3nt: TGCAGCGTTGGGGTAACCACTAGCACAGATACGCAGTATTTT; CDR3aa: CSVGVTTSTDTQYF
abundance: NA; v_gene: TRBV15; j_gene: TRBJ2-7; d_gene: NA; CDR3nt: TGTGCCACCTCCCGGTCCCCCCTATACGAGCAGTACTTC; CDR3aa: CATSRSPLYEQYF
abundance: NA; v_gene: TRBV18; j_gene: TRBJ2-7; d_gene: TRBD2; CDR3nt: TGTGCCAGCTCAGGCGGGAGGGCGGAGGAGCAGTACTTC; CDR3aa: CASSGGRAEEQYF
abundance: NA; v_gene: TRBV1; j_gene: TRBJ2-7; d_gene: NA; CDR3nt: TGCACCAGCAGCCAAGTACTAGCGGGAAGTTTCTACGAGCAGTACTTC; CDR3aa: CTSSQVLAGSFYEQYF
abundance: NA; v_gene: TRBV9; j_gene: TRBJ2-7; d_gene: TRBD1; CDR3nt: TGTGCCAGCAGCGAGGGACAGGGTGTAGTTTACGAGCAGTACTTC; CDR3aa: CASSEGQGVVYEQYF
abundance: NA; v_gene: TRBV28; j_gene: TRBJ2-7; d_gene: NA; CDR3nt: TGTGCCAGCAGTTCCTTAGGGGGGTGGGGCGACGAGCAGTACTTC; CDR3aa: CASSSLGGWGDEQYF
abundance: NA; v_gene: TRBV19; j_gene: TRBJ1-4; d_gene: TRBD1; CDR3nt: TGTGCCAGTACCCCGGGACAGGCTAATGAAAAACTGTTTTTT; CDR3aa: CASTPGQANEKLFF
abundance: NA; v_gene: TRBV21-1; j_gene: TRBJ2-2; d_gene: NA; CDR3nt: TGTGCCAGCAGCAAATGTGCGGTCGGGGAGCTGTTTTTT; CDR3aa: CASSKCAVGELFF
abundance: NA; v_gene: TRBV13; j_gene: TRBJ2-5; d_gene: NA; CDR3nt: TGTGCCAGCAGCTTAGGACACAACCAGGGAGAGACCCAGTACTTC; CDR3aa: CASSLGHNQGETQYF
abundance: NA; v_gene: TRBV5-6; j_gene: TRBJ1-5; d_gene: NA; CDR3nt: TGTGCCAGCAGCCCTAGTATAGCTAAGTTTCAGCCCCAGCATTTT; CDR3aa: CASSPSIAKFQPQHF
abundance: few; v_gene: TRBV2; j_gene: TRBJ2-1; d_gene: TRBD2; CDR3nt: TGTGCCAGCAGTCAAAGCGGGAGTTCCTACAATGAGCAGTTCTTC; CDR3aa: CASSQSGSSYNEQFF
abundance: NA; v_gene: TRBV7-9; j_gene: TRBJ2-3; d_gene: NA; CDR3nt: TGTGCCAGCAGCTTAGGGGGCTCACCCCGGGGCACAGATACGCAGTATTTT; CDR3aa: CASSLGGSPRGTDTQYF
abundance: few; v_gene: TRBV7-3; j_gene: TRBJ2-1; d_gene: TRBD2; CDR3nt: TGTGCCAGCAGCTTAAAAGCGGGAGGGCCAGGTGAGCAGTTCTTC; CDR3aa: CASSLKAGGPGEQFF
abundance: NA; v_gene: TRBV25-1; j_gene: TRBJ1-1; d_gene: NA; CDR3nt: TGTGCCAGCAGTTCGCCCAGAGGCCTCACTGAAGCTTTCTTT; CDR3aa: CASSSPRGLTEAFF
abundance: NA; v_gene: TRBV5-1; j_gene: TRBJ2-7; d_gene: NA; CDR3nt: TGCGCCAGCGCCCCCTCTGCTCCCTACGAGCAGTACTTC; CDR3aa: CASAPSAPYEQYF
abundance: NA; v_gene: TRBV6-1; j_gene: TRBJ1-2; d_gene: NA; CDR3nt: TGTGCCAGCAACCAGGAAAACTATGGCTACACCTTC; CDR3aa: CASNQENYGYTF
abundance: NA; v_gene: TRBV28; j_gene: TRBJ2-7; d_gene: TRBD2; CDR3nt: TGTGCCAGCAGTATTCTTCAGCTAGCGGGAGGAAGTCAGGCTGGGAACGAGCAGTACTTC; CDR3aa: CASSILQLAGGSQAGNEQYF
abundance: NA; v_gene: TRBV21-1; j_gene: TRBJ2-7; d_gene: NA; CDR3nt: TGTGCCAGCGAGGACGGAGAATACGAGCAGTACTTC; CDR3aa: CASEDGEYEQYF
abundance: NA; v_gene: TRBV18; j_gene: TRBJ2-1; d_gene: TRBD2; CDR3nt: TGTGCCAGCTCACCAAGGACTAGCGGGATTTACAATGAGCAGTTCTTC; CDR3aa: CASSPRTSGIYNEQFF
abundance: NA; v_gene: TRBV5-1; j_gene: TRBJ1-2; d_gene: NA; CDR3nt: TGCGCCAGCAGCTTGATCGGACAGGGCTACACCTTC; CDR3aa: CASSLIGQGYTF
abundance: once; v_gene: TRBV23-1; j_gene: TRBJ2-4; d_gene: NA; CDR3nt: TGCGCCAGCAGTCAATCGAGGCCCTACAGGGTGGACATTCAGTACTTC; CDR3aa: CASSQSRPYRVDIQYF
abundance: NA; v_gene: TRBV27; j_gene: TRBJ2-3; d_gene: NA; CDR3nt: TGTGCCAGCAGTTCAAGCATTAGCGGAGGGGGAGAAGATACGCAGTATTTT; CDR3aa: CASSSSISGGGEDTQYF
abundance: NA; v_gene: TRBV28; j_gene: TRBJ1-2; d_gene: TRBD1; CDR3nt: TGTGCCAGCAGTCCGAGAGGACAGGTTCGGGGCTACACCTTC; CDR3aa: CASSPRGQVRGYTF
abundance: NA; v_gene: TRBV2; j_gene: TRBJ2-4; d_gene: NA; CDR3nt: TGTGCCAGCAAGGAGGGAATAGCCAAAAACATTCAGTACTTC; CDR3aa: CASKEGIAKNIQYF
abundance: once; v_gene: TRBV27; j_gene: TRBJ2-7; d_gene: TRBD1; CDR3nt: TGTGCCAGCAGTTTACGCCTGGACAGGGGGCAGTCCTACGAGCAGTACTTC; CDR3aa: CASSLRLDRGQSYEQYF